The rows below give T cell receptor beta chains drawn from one sample of a study of T cells in Graves' hyperthyroidism and ophthalmopathy. Each CDR3 protein gets one entry after TCRdb re-called the multiplex PCR reads with MiXCR. The sample comprises approximately 710,000 distinct CDR3 sequences, roughly 17% of which are singletons, and roughly 15% rests with the top ten. The material sequenced was blood. All receptors derive from a man between 50 and 59 years old with Graves' hyperthyroidism. The CDR3 runs from the conserved cysteine through the conserved F or W. D genes are given only for firm matches. For some rows the clone size is stated as once, few or many, or as a class when expanded; others skip it.

>TRBJ2-2|TRBD2|-|TRBV19
TGTGTCAGTAGTCCCCGACTAGCGGCCACCGGGGAGCTGTTTTTT
CVSSPRLAATGELFF
>TRBJ2-1|TRBD2|many|TRBV9
TGTGCCAGCAGCGTAGGATCTAGCGGGAGAACTAACAATGAGCAGTTCTTC
CASSVGSSGRTNNEQFF
>TRBJ2-7|-|many|TRBV9
TGTGCCAGCAGCGGACGAGGCTACGAGCAGTACTTC
CASSGRGYEQYF
>TRBJ1-3|TRBD1|many|TRBV30
TGTGCCTGGTCGGACAGGAGAAACACCATATATTTT
CAWSDRRNTIYF
>TRBJ2-7|TRBD2|-|TRBV11-2
TGTGCCTCCCTTGGTGAGGACCCTACTAGCGGGCTATCCTACGAGCAGTGCTTC
CASLGEDPTSGLSYEQCF
>TRBJ2-2|TRBD1|many|TRBV7-8
TGTGCCAGCACCTACGGGACAGGGGGCACCGGGGAGCTGTTTTTT
CASTYGTGGTGELFF
>TRBJ1-2|-|-|TRBV28
TGTGCCAGCAGAAATAGAGGGGGAGACTATGGCTACACCTTC
CASRNRGGDYGYTF
>TRBJ2-1|TRBD2|-|TRBV18
TGTGCCAGCTCACCACCGAATCGGGGGACTAGCGGCAATGAGCAGTTCTTC
CASSPPNRGTSGNEQFF
>TRBJ2-2|-|many|TRBV2
TGTGCCAGCAGTGACCGAGGCACCGGGGAGCTGTTTTTT
CASSDRGTGELFF
>TRBJ1-5|-|-|TRBV24-1
TGTGCCACCGCCGGGGCAGATAGCAATCAGCCCCAGCATTTT
CATAGADSNQPQHF
>TRBJ1-4|-|few|TRBV11-2
TGTGCCAGCCTTGGGGGTTGGGACGAAAAACTGTTTTTT
CASLGGWDEKLFF
>TRBJ1-1|-|many|TRBV18
TGTGCCAGCTCACCTGACAGGTCTGAAGCTTTCTTT
CASSPDRSEAFF
>TRBJ1-6|-|many|TRBV2
TGTGCCAGCAGTGATGAGGGAGACTCACCCCTCCACTTT
CASSDEGDSPLHF
>TRBJ1-6|-|many|TRBV7-9
TGTGCCAGCAGCTTAGCGACCTCACCCCTCCACTTT
CASSLATSPLHF
>TRBJ2-5|-|many|TRBV25-1
TGTGCCAGCAGTGAATATTCAAGGGGAGCAGAGACCCAGTACTTC
CASSEYSRGAETQYF
>TRBJ1-5|-|many|TRBV7-2
TGTGCCAGCAGCTTAGAGGCAGCTTTGTTCGTACCCCAGCATTTT
CASSLEAALFVPQHF
>TRBJ2-7|TRBD2|many|TRBV6-2/TRBV6-3
TGTGCCAGCAGCTCTCCGGCGCGGGAGTTATCCTACGAGCAGTACTTC
CASSSPARELSYEQYF
>TRBJ1-1|-|many|TRBV6-2/TRBV6-3
TGTGCCAGCAGTTACGATTATATGGGCAAAGCTTTCTTT
CASSYDYMGKAFF
>TRBJ2-2|-|many|TRBV28
TGTGCCAGCAGTTTTGTAGTGGTGAACACCGGGGAGCTGTTTTTT
CASSFVVVNTGELFF
>TRBJ2-4|TRBD1|many|TRBV11-2
TGTGCCAGCAGCTTCCAGGGGGCGGATGGTCTAGCCAAAAACATTCAGTACTTC
CASSFQGADGLAKNIQYF
>TRBJ2-3|-|many|TRBV7-2
TGTGCCAGCAGCCGACAGATAGGGGGCACAGATACGCAGTATTTT
CASSRQIGGTDTQYF
>TRBJ2-1|-|many|TRBV7-9
TGTGCCAGCAGCCCCCGCTCGGACAGATACAATGAGCAGTTCTTC
CASSPRSDRYNEQFF
>TRBJ2-7|TRBD1|-|TRBV6-2/TRBV6-3
TGTGCCAGCAACTCCGGGACAGGGGGTAGCGAGCAGTACTTC
CASNSGTGGSEQYF
>TRBJ2-1|TRBD2|many|TRBV19
TGTGCCAGTAGTAGGACGAGCGGGAGCGGCTACAATGAGCAGTTCTTC
CASSRTSGSGYNEQFF
>TRBJ1-5|-|many|TRBV2
TGTGCCAGCAGTGAAGCGCGGGGAAGGACTCAGCCCCAGCATTTT
CASSEARGRTQPQHF
>TRBJ2-1|-|-|TRBV12-3/TRBV12-4
TGTGACAGCAGTTTGGGTAGTTCAGATGAGCAGTTCTTC
CDSSLGSSDEQFF
>TRBJ2-7|TRBD2|many|TRBV3-1
TGTGCCAGCAGCCGCTCCCGGACTAGCGGGTTCAGCTCCTACGAGCAGTACTTC
CASSRSRTSGFSSYEQYF
>TRBJ2-7|-|many|TRBV9
TGTGCCAGCAGCGTAGATGGCAGGGGCTCCTACGAGCAGTACTTC
CASSVDGRGSYEQYF
>TRBJ2-1|-|-|TRBV9
TGTGCCAGCAGCGTCACGACCACGCATTACAATGAGCAGTTCTTC
CASSVTTTHYNEQFF
>TRBJ1-6|-|few|TRBV6-1
TGTGCCAGCAGTACTGGACGGGGAGGTTCACCCCTCCACTTT
CASSTGRGGSPLHF
>TRBJ2-1|TRBD2|few|TRBV11-2
TGTGCCAGCAGCCCCAGAGGAGCGGGAGGGGGGAATGAGCAGTTCTTC
CASSPRGAGGGNEQFF
>TRBJ1-5|-|few|TRBV28
TGTGCCAGCACCTTCCGGGGGGGATTCGAGGGCAATCAGCCCCAGCATTTT
CASTFRGGFEGNQPQHF
>TRBJ2-7|-|many|TRBV2
TGTGCCAGCAGTGGAGCGAGCTCCTACGAGCAGTACTTC
CASSGASSYEQYF
>TRBJ2-1|-|few|TRBV5-4
TGTGCCAGCATTCTGGGGGATGAGCAGTTCTTC
CASILGDEQFF
>TRBJ2-7|TRBD1|-|TRBV20-1
TGCAGTGCTAGAGTTACGGACAGGGTCGGAATCTACGAGCAGTACTTC
CSARVTDRVGIYEQYF
>TRBJ2-3|TRBD2|-|TRBV7-2
TGTGCCAGCAGCTTCGGGAGCGGGAGGGGAGGATTTACCGATACGCAGTATTTT
CASSFGSGRGGFTDTQYF
>TRBJ2-5|TRBD2|-|TRBV4-2
TGTGCCAGCAGCCAAGATCTAAGTAGCGGGAGGGCCCGTGAGACCCAGTACTTC
CASSQDLSSGRARETQYF
>TRBJ1-1|-|many|TRBV25-1
TGTGCCAGCAGTGAGACGGGGGTTAGACAGTCACAAGCTTTCTTT
CASSETGVRQSQAFF
>TRBJ1-3|-|many|TRBV6-7
TGTGCCAGCAGTTACCAAAGCTCTGGAAACACCATATATTTT
CASSYQSSGNTIYF
>TRBJ2-1|-|many|TRBV6-1
TGTGCCAGCAGTGAAATGGCAGCCACATCCAATGAGCAGTTCTTC
CASSEMAATSNEQFF
>TRBJ2-1|-|many|TRBV2
TGTGCCAGCAGTGAAGGGACAGGATCAAAATTAATAGCGGGCCAATACAATGAGCAGTTCTTC
CASSEGTGSKLIAGQYNEQFF
>TRBJ2-3|-|-|TRBV10-2
TGCGCCAGCACGGGGCTGCTTTTCACAGATACGCAGTATTTT
CASTGLLFTDTQYF
>TRBJ1-1|-|-|TRBV29-1
TGCAGCGTTGAGCGGGGGGTGCTGAACACTGAAGCTTTCTTT
CSVERGVLNTEAFF
>TRBJ1-6|-|many|TRBV2
TGTGCCAGCAGTCCTCGTAGCCCGGCCGTCTCCTATAATTCACCCCTCCACTTT
CASSPRSPAVSYNSPLHF
>TRBJ2-5|TRBD2|-|TRBV7-9
TGTGCCAGCAGCGAACTAGCGGGAGTGAGGGAGACCCAGTACTTC
CASSELAGVRETQYF
>TRBJ2-2|-|few|TRBV27
TGTGCCAGCAGCACGTCCGAAAACACCGGGGAGCTGTTTTTT
CASSTSENTGELFF
>TRBJ1-5|-|many|TRBV28
TGTGCCAGCACGATAAACGGTCAGCCCCAGCATTTT
CASTINGQPQHF
>TRBJ2-7|-|few|TRBV14
TGTGCCAGCAGCCCCGGGAGGGGGCAAGGCTACGAGCAGTACTTC
CASSPGRGQGYEQYF
>TRBJ2-5|-|many|TRBV7-9
TGTGCCAGCAGCTCGCAGGGGAGAGAGACCCAGTACTTC
CASSSQGRETQYF
>TRBJ1-3|TRBD1|-|TRBV30
TGTGCCTGGAGGCTGGACAGGTTCTCTGGAAACACCATATATTTT
CAWRLDRFSGNTIYF
>TRBJ1-6|-|many|TRBV7-9
TGTGCCAGCAGCTTTAGTGGGAGTCGTTCACCCCTCCACTTT
CASSFSGSRSPLHF
>TRBJ1-1|TRBD1|few|TRBV4-1
TGCGCCAGCAGCCTGACTCCGGGACAGGGAAGATTTATTGAAGCTTTCTTT
CASSLTPGQGRFIEAFF